One and the same sample provided the 27 T cell receptor beta chains below, sequenced in a study of blood T cell repertoires in COVID-19. Produced via immunoSEQ multiplex PCR; TCRdb's table is partial and in-frame only. Counted here are some 350,000 clones, 87% occurring once; the ten biggest clones make up about 6%. Sequencing input: peripheral blood. The receptor set was obtained from a woman between 45 and 65 years old with COVID-19, enrolled during active disease.

The chain couples TRBV12-3 or TRBV12-4 to TRBJ2-3; D is unresolved. The CDR3 runs to 13 residues. The V gene lost 10 bases and the J gene lost 0 bases, with 11 bases spanning the gap. CDR3 bases: TGTGCCACCCAGCGCGAGAGCACAGATACGCAGTATTTT. Translated, it gives CATQRESTDTQYF.

This chain joins TRBV30 and TRBJ2-5; D possibly corresponds to TRBD2 (6 bases). The CDR3 totals 17 residues. In germline, CDR1 is GTSNPN, CDR2 SVGIG (reference sequence). V was trimmed by 5 bases and J by 5 bases, leaving 27 bases between them. The CDR3 nucleotides are TGTGCCTGGCAGCCATCTTGGACTAACCACCCCAGGGAGACCCAGTACTTC. Amino acids: CAWQPSWTNHPRETQYF.

This chain joins TRBV27 and TRBJ2-7; 9 nucleotides align to TRBD1. The trim removed 6 bases at V and 5 bases at J, leaving 8 bases unmatched. From germline, CDR1 is MNHEY and CDR2 SMNVEV (reference sequence). The CDR3 contains 14 residues. The DNA for the CDR3 is TGTGCCAGCAGCCACCGGGACAGGGTGGACGAGCAGTACTTC. Amino acids: CASSHRDRVDEQYF.

The gene calls are TRBV5-6 and TRBJ2-7; 7 positions match TRBD2. This CDR3 spans 14 amino acids. Germline CDR1 reads SGHDT; CDR2 reads YYEEEE. Germline trimming cut 1 base from V and 3 bases from J; bases unmatched to any gene: 4. The CDR3 reads CASSLTGGFYEQYF. CDR3 nucleotides: TGTGCCAGCAGCTTGACGGGGGGTTTCTACGAGCAGTACTTC.

With respect to this clone: Other nucleotide sequences in the sample specify the same CDR3. The V call is TRBV5-6, the J call TRBJ2-3, with D unresolved. This CDR3 is built from 12 residues. Deletions cut 2 bases from V and 2 bases from J, with 3 bases between. Per the germline V gene, CDR1 is SGHDT and CDR2 is YYEEEE. CDR3 residues: CASSFNTDTQYF. The CDR3 DNA sequence: TGTGCCAGCAGCTTCAACACAGATACGCAGTATTTT.

The V call is TRBV7-2, the J call TRBJ1-1; no reliable D call. Per the germline V gene, CDR1 is SGHTA and CDR2 is FQGNSA. The V and J ends lost 5 bases and 8 bases respectively, with 21 bases between them. The CDR3 has 15 amino acids. The CDR3 spells CASSHRGPEGREAFF. CDR3 nucleotide sequence: TGTGCCAGCAGCCACCGAGGCCCAGAGGGCCGAGAAGCTTTCTTT.

This clone appeared once. This chain joins TRBV27 and TRBJ2-3; D is unclear. Germline values: CDR1 MNHEY, CDR2 SMNVEV (reference sequence). The length of the CDR3 is 14 residues. V was clipped by 3 bases and J by 0 bases, with 7 bases between them. The CDR3 sequence is CASSLGWSTDTQYF. CDR3 DNA sequence: TGTGCCAGCAGTTTGGGCTGGAGCACAGATACGCAGTATTTT.

The chain recombines TRBV29-1 with TRBJ2-3, with D tentatively TRBD1 (6 bases). The V gene's germline CDR1 is SQVTM and CDR2 ANQGSEA. The germline V and J ends were trimmed by 7 bases and 1 base, with 15 bases remaining between them. This CDR3 is built from 14 residues. CDR3 sequence: CSAMTGLGTDTQYF. As DNA, the CDR3 is TGCAGCGCCATGACAGGTCTGGGCACAGATACGCAGTATTTT.

CDR3 DNA: TGTGCCAGCAACCGGGAAGGTGTGGGGTCACCCCTCCACTTT. Its protein is CASNREGVGSPLHF. J is TRBJ1-6 and V is TRBV25-1; D remains unclear. V lost 7 bases, J lost 10 bases, and 17 bases lay in between. CDR3 size: 14 residues. Germline CDR1 MGHDK, CDR2 SYGVNS.

The rearrangement uses TRBV18 and TRBJ1-6, with D perhaps TRBD1 (6 bases). The germline CDR1 and CDR2 sequences are KGHSH and LQKENI. This CDR3 spans 15 amino acids. The V gene lost 6 bases and the J gene lost 7 bases, with 16 bases spanning the gap. The CDR3: CASSFLDSFNSPLHF. The CDR3 region has the DNA TGTGCCAGCTCTTTTTTGGACAGTTTCAATTCACCCCTCCACTTT.

The rearrangement uses TRBV6-1 and TRBJ1-5, with D uncertain. The CDR3 length is 11 residues. CDR1 MNHNS and CDR2 SASEGT come from the germline V gene. V was shortened by 0 bases and J by 12 bases, with 6 bases between the two germline ends. The CDR3 sequence is CASSEASVQHF. Here the CDR3 DNA reads TGTGCCAGCAGTGAAGCCTCGGTCCAGCATTTT.

The chain carries TRBV30 and TRBJ2-1; D gene ambiguous. The CDR3 totals 11 residues. Trimming shortened V by 5 bases and J by 7 bases, and 9 bases separated the two germline ends. Germline V gene data show CDR1 as GTSNPN and CDR2 as SVGIG (reference sequence). DNA for the CDR3: TGTGCCTGGGGTCTCCAGAATGAGCAGTTCTTC. The encoded protein is CAWGLQNEQFF.

The chain links TRBV19 to TRBJ2-7; TRBD1 might be the D (5 bases). The germline V gene has CDR1 LNHDA and CDR2 SQIVND (reference sequence). With 6 bases removed from V and 3 bases from J, the gap between germline ends came to 24 bases. The CDR3 has 17 residues. The CDR3 loop reads CASSRFTGSRSYYEQYF. CDR3 coding DNA: TGTGCCAGTAGCCGATTTACAGGTTCACGATCCTACTACGAGCAGTACTTC.

This clone was recorded many times. The rearrangement joins TRBV5-4 to TRBJ1-6; D uncertain. V gave up 4 bases and J gave up 5 bases, with 7 bases separating them. The length of the CDR3 is 13 residues. The V gene's germline CDR1 is SGHNT and CDR2 YYREEE (reference sequence). CDR3 coding DNA: TGTGCCAGCAGCCGCTCAGATAATTCACCCCTCCACTTT. This translates into CASSRSDNSPLHF.

This clone was seen only once. V usage is TRBV6-5 and J usage is TRBJ2-1; 12 nucleotides align to TRBD2. This CDR3 region has 16 residues. CDR1 and CDR2 (germline): MNHEY, SVGAGI. Unmatched junction bases numbered 8, after V lost 4 bases and J lost 7 bases. CDR3 DNA sequence: TGTGCCAGCAGTTTGACTAGCGGGAGTTTGGGGAATGAGCAGTTCTTC. This encodes CASSLTSGSLGNEQFF.

Of note for this clone: Its ends do not fully match the called genes, so a read error is possible. The gene calls are TRBV6-5 and TRBJ2-7, with D possibly TRBD1 on 5 matching bases. Per germline, CDR1 MNHEY and CDR2 SVGAGI. CDR3 size: 12 residues. CDR3 nucleotide sequence: TGTGCCAGCAGAGCAACTACAGGCAGGGAACACTTC. Translated, it gives CASRATTGREHF.

The V gene is TRBV6-2 or TRBV6-3, the J gene TRBJ1-5; D might be TRBD1 (6 bases). Trimming cost V 6 bases and J 5 bases, with 14 bases left between them. Germline V CDR1 and CDR2: MNHEY, SVGEGT. This CDR3 has 14 amino acids. CDR3 loop: CASSRSQGYQPQHF. In nucleotides, the CDR3 is TGTGCCAGCAGCCGATCACAGGGTTATCAGCCCCAGCATTTT.

In DNA, the CDR3 is TGTGCCAGCAGCCAAGTTGCAGGGGGCCACCAGAACTATGGCTACACCTTC. Protein: CASSQVAGGHQNYGYTF. This sequence joins TRBV3-1 (or the pseudogene TRBV3-2) and TRBJ1-2; 8 positions agree with TRBD1. V trimming: 1 base; J trimming: 2 bases; junction bases outside the gene matches: 9. Germline CDR1 is LGHDT and CDR2 is YNNKEL (reference sequence). The CDR3 covers 17 residues.

The chain uses TRBV5-1 and TRBJ2-1; no definite D call. The CDR3 loop spans 15 amino acids. Germline V CDR1 and CDR2: SGHRS, YFSETQ. Between the trimmed V and J ends, which lost 1 base and 6 bases, there was a span of 14 bases. CDR3 sequence reads: CASSLTSRSSNEQFF. The CDR3 DNA reads as TGCGCCAGCAGCTTGACCTCGAGAAGTTCCAATGAGCAGTTCTTC.

For the CDR3, the DNA is TGTGCCAGCTCACCATTGGGACAGGGGGCCAACGAGCAGTACTTC. It translates to CASSPLGQGANEQYF. The rearrangement links TRBV18 to TRBJ2-7, with 12 bases identical to TRBD1. Trimming removed 2 bases from V and 5 bases from J; junction bases left unmatched: 4. Germline CDR1 KGHSH, CDR2 LQKENI. This CDR3 has 15 residues. Looking up the rest from reference TRBV18 and TRBJ2-7 gives the full variable domain: NAGVMQNPRHLVRRRGQEARLRCSPMKGHSHVYWYRQLPEEGLKFMVYLQKENIIDESGMPKERFSAEFPKEGPSILRIQQVVRGDSAAYFCASSPLGQGANEQYFGPGTRLTVT.

The chain is built from TRBV30 and TRBJ1-2, with a possible D match to TRBD1 (6 bases). Germline CDR1 GTSNPN, CDR2 SVGIG (reference sequence). This CDR3 is built from 18 residues. Trimming stripped 0 bases from V and 4 bases from J, with 24 bases between. The CDR3 reads CAWSVRLREGGPTYGYTF. For the CDR3, the DNA is TGTGCCTGGAGTGTACGATTGAGGGAGGGGGGGCCTACCTATGGCTACACCTTC.

This rearrangement joins TRBV9 to TRBJ2-2, with TRBD2 identical over 9 bases. The CDR3 has 16 amino acids. With 2 bases clipped from V and 6 bases from J, the junction kept 8 bases outside the gene matches. CDR1 is SGDLS and CDR2 is YYNGEE in the germline V gene. CDR3: CASSVSSGRSPGELFF. In DNA, the CDR3 is TGTGCCAGCAGCGTTAGTAGCGGGAGATCCCCCGGGGAGCTGTTTTTT. The full variable domain, in which reference TRBV9 and TRBJ2-2 provide the parts outside the CDR3, is DSGVTQTPKHLITATGQRVTLRCSPRSGDLSVYWYQQSLDQGLQFLIQYYNGEERAKGNILERFSAQQFPDLHSELNLSSLELGDSALYFCASSVSSGRSPGELFFGEGSRLTVL.

This CDR3 is CASSPDRGLGNTIYF. In DNA form, the CDR3 reads TGTGCCAGCAGCCCCGACAGGGGGCTAGGGAACACCATATATTTT. This chain connects TRBV5-4 to TRBJ1-3, with 10 bases that match TRBD1. This CDR3 contains 15 residues. V gave up 4 bases and J gave up 7 bases; unmatched junction bases: 8. Germline V CDR1 and CDR2: SGHNT, YYREEE (reference sequence).

CDR3 bases: TGTGCCACCACAAAGAAGAGGAGGTACGAGCAGTACTTC. Residues: CATTKKRRYEQYF. V and J are TRBV24-1 and TRBJ2-7; a weak D match, TRBD2 (5 bases). Germline assignment: CDR1 KGHDR and CDR2 SFDVKD. The CDR3 covers 13 residues. The ends were cut back, 8 bases at V and 4 bases at J, with 14 bases in the middle.

This rearrangement joins TRBV5-1 to TRBJ2-2, with TRBD2 matching over 10 bases. The CDR3 is 16 amino acids. Per the germline V gene, CDR1 is SGHRS and CDR2 is YFSETQ. The V and J ends lost 0 bases and 9 bases, in that order; junction bases with no gene match: 8. In DNA, the CDR3 is TGCGCCAGCAGCTTGGCTCCCGCTAGCGGGAGCCGGGAGCTGTTTTTT. The encoded protein is CASSLAPASGSRELFF.

The chain is built from TRBV5-1 and TRBJ2-3; D gene ambiguous. Germline loops: CDR1 SGHRS, CDR2 YFSETQ. V shed 4 bases and J shed 3 bases, with 9 bases lying between them. This CDR3 comprises 13 residues. CDR3 amino acids: CASSNEYTDTQYF. The CDR3 DNA follows: TGCGCCAGCAGCAACGAGTATACAGATACGCAGTATTTT.

V and J are TRBV13 and TRBJ1-3; no clear D gene. V shed 2 bases and J shed 6 bases, with 14 bases lying between them. This CDR3 contains 15 residues. CDR1 is PRHDT, CDR2 FYEKMQ, per germline (reference sequence). Here the CDR3 reads CASSLRDIRPNTIYF. CDR3 DNA: TGTGCCAGCAGCTTAAGAGACATACGACCAAACACCATATATTTT.